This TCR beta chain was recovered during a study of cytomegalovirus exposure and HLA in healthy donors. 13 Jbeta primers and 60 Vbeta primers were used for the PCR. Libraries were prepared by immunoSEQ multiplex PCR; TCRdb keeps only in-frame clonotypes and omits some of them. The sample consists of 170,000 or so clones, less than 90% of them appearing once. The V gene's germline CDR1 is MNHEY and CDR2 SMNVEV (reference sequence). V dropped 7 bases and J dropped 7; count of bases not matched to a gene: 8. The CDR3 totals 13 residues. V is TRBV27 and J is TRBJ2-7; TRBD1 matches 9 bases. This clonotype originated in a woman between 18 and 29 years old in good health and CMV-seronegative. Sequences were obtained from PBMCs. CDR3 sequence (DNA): TGTGCCAGCACCTCCGGGACAGGGAGAGAGCAGTACTTC. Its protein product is CASTSGTGREQYF.